These 20 T cell receptor beta chains share one sample of origin, sequenced in a study of blood T cell repertoires in COVID-19. Libraries were prepared by immunoSEQ multiplex PCR; TCRdb keeps only in-frame clonotypes and omits some of them. The sample carries some 350,000 clones, about 89% recorded once. The sample was peripheral blood. Receptors originate from a woman aged 50 to 65 with COVID-19, enrolled during active disease.

The rearrangement uses TRBV18 and TRBJ2-2; D possibly corresponds to TRBD2 (6 bases). CDR1 KGHSH and CDR2 LQKENI come from the germline V gene. The CDR3 contains 13 residues. Trimming took 5 bases from V and 12 from J, leaving 16 bases between them. The CDR3 reads CASSEISGDQLFF. CDR3 nucleotide sequence: TGTGCCAGCTCAGAAATTTCGGGAGACCAGCTGTTTTTT.

The rearrangement links TRBV5-4 to TRBJ1-2; 7 nucleotides align to TRBD1. V lost 1 base and J lost 5; bases outside the gene matches: 8. The CDR3 covers 15 residues. The V gene's germline CDR1 is SGHNT and CDR2 YYREEE (reference sequence). The CDR3 region has the DNA TGTGCCAGCAGCTTGACTACGGACAGGATATATGGCTACACCTTC. Translating gives CASSLTTDRIYGYTF. The whole variable domain, filled in from reference TRBV5-4 and TRBJ1-2, reads ETGVTQSPTHLIKTRGQQVTLRCSSQSGHNTVSWYQQALGQGPQFIFQYYREEENGRGNFPPRFSGLQFPNYSSELNVNALELDDSALYLCASSLTTDRIYGYTFGSGTRLTVV.

The CDR3 loop is CASSGGEGTYSPLHF. CDR3 in DNA: TGTGCCAGCAGCGGAGGGGAGGGGACCTATTCACCCCTCCACTTT. This chain connects TRBV9 to TRBJ1-6; D is possibly TRBD1 (5 bases). CDR1 is SGDLS and CDR2 is YYNGEE in the germline V gene. V lost 3 bases and J 8 bases, leaving 15 bases between the germline ends. CDR3 length: 15 residues.

Only a few counts were recorded for this clone. The chain carries TRBV18 and TRBJ1-1, with a possible D match to TRBD1 (6 bases). V was shortened by 4 bases and J by 4 bases, with 10 bases between the two germline ends. CDR1 and CDR2 from the germline V gene are KGHSH and LQKENI. This CDR3 has 13 amino acids. CDR3: CASSRTEGTEAFF. CDR3 sequence (DNA): TGTGCCAGCTCACGGACAGAGGGCACTGAAGCTTTCTTT.

V is TRBV3-1 (or the pseudogene TRBV3-2) and J is TRBJ1-5; D gene uncertain. From germline, CDR1 is LGHDT and CDR2 YNNKEL (reference sequence). The V end lost 3 bases, the J end lost 5 bases, and 11 bases lay between the germline ends. The CDR3 is made up of 14 amino acids. In DNA form, the CDR3 reads TGTGCCAGCAGCCATCTATCCCAGGATCAGCCCCAGCATTTT. It yields the protein CASSHLSQDQPQHF.

V and J are TRBV6-5 and TRBJ2-7; 9 nucleotides align to TRBD1. Germline lookup yields CDR1 MNHEY and CDR2 SVGAGI. Trimming removed 5 bases from V and 3 bases from J; junction bases left unmatched: 2. The CDR3 has 13 residues. This chain's CDR3 is CASSQGQGYEQYF. The CDR3 nucleotides read TGTGCCAGCAGTCAGGGACAGGGCTACGAGCAGTACTTC.

In its sample, this clone was seen once. This sequence joins TRBV4-3 and TRBJ1-1; D may be TRBD1 (5 bases). Germline lookup yields CDR1 LGHNA and CDR2 YSLEER. CDR3 length equals 14 residues. Trimming removed 1 base at V and 7 bases at J, with 13 bases between. The CDR3 spells CASSQGAGTGEAFF. CDR3 DNA: TGCGCCAGCAGCCAAGGTGCCGGGACTGGTGAAGCTTTCTTT.

The gene calls are TRBV19 and TRBJ2-7, with a tentative D call TRBD1 (5 bases). Trimming took off 3 bases at V and 5 bases at J, with 14 bases between the two ends. Germline V CDR1 and CDR2: LNHDA, SQIVND (reference sequence). CDR3 length: 14 residues. The chain's CDR3 is CASSMVYRINEQYF. The CDR3 DNA is TGTGCCAGTAGTATGGTCTACAGGATCAACGAGCAGTACTTC.

The chain employs TRBV18 and TRBJ2-1; D is possibly TRBD1 (6 bases). Germline loops: CDR1 KGHSH, CDR2 LQKENI. Trimming pared 4 bases from V and 4 bases from J, leaving 8 bases between. This CDR3 is 13 amino acids long. In nucleotides, the CDR3 is TGTGCCAGCTCACTACAGGGATACAATGAGCAGTTCTTC. The encoded protein is CASSLQGYNEQFF.

The V gene is TRBV5-1, the J gene TRBJ2-1; 12 nucleotides match TRBD2. CDR3 length: 16 amino acids. CDR1 is SGHRS and CDR2 is YFSETQ in the germline V gene. With 2 bases clipped from V and 4 bases from J, the junction kept 4 bases outside the gene matches. The CDR3 sequence is CASSFLTSGSYNEQFF. CDR3 coding DNA: TGCGCCAGCAGCTTCCTGACTAGCGGGAGTTACAATGAGCAGTTCTTC.

The gene calls are TRBV3-1 (or the pseudogene TRBV3-2) and TRBJ2-7; 10 bases map to TRBD2. CDR1 LGHDT and CDR2 YNNKEL come from the germline V gene (reference sequence). This CDR3 is 13 amino acids long. Trimming at V came to 4 bases and at J to 6 bases, leaving 3 bases not matched to a gene. Here the CDR3 reads CASSLAGGGEQYF. CDR3 sequence (DNA): TGTGCCAGCAGCCTAGCGGGAGGAGGCGAGCAGTACTTC.

The chain joins TRBV6-5 to TRBJ2-7, with D possibly being TRBD1 (6 bases). The CDR3 extends over 15 amino acids. Germline CDR1 and CDR2: MNHEY and SVGAGI. The V gene lost 8 bases and the J gene lost 1 base, with 18 bases spanning the gap. CDR3 sequence reads: CASGPVGARSYEQYF. The CDR3 DNA reads as TGTGCCAGCGGACCGGTGGGGGCGAGATCCTACGAGCAGTACTTC.

This chain uses TRBV24-1 with TRBJ2-2, with D possibly matching TRBD1 (6 bases). CDR1 is KGHDR and CDR2 is SFDVKD in the germline V gene. The CDR3 sequence is 14 residues long. Trimming cost V 5 bases and J 2 bases, with 8 bases left between them. Here the CDR3 DNA reads TGTGCCACCAGTGTGGGACATAACACCGGGGAGCTGTTTTTT. Its translation is CATSVGHNTGELFF.

To note about this clone: One end of the junction does not line up with germline, which may come from a read error. This rearrangement joins TRBV5-4 to TRBJ2-7, with 13 bases identical to TRBD2. In germline, CDR1 is SGHNT, CDR2 YYREEE (reference sequence). The CDR3 covers 16 residues. The CDR3 nucleotides read TGTGCCAGCAGCGGAACTAGCGGGAGGGCCTCCCACGAGCAGTACTTC. Its protein product is CASSGTSGRASHEQYF.

This clone was observed once. The chain carries TRBV15 and TRBJ2-7, with D possibly being TRBD1 (6 bases). The V end was cut by 2 bases, the J end by 0 bases, with 11 bases between. The CDR3 is 15 amino acids. In germline, CDR1 is LNHNV, CDR2 YYDKDF (reference sequence). This CDR3 reads CATSRPMDSSYEQYF. The CDR3 nucleotides read TGTGCCACCAGCAGACCTATGGACAGCTCCTACGAGCAGTACTTC.

This chain uses TRBV2 with TRBJ1-5; 9 bases match TRBD1. Per germline, CDR1 SNHLY and CDR2 FYNNEI. V shed 2 bases, J shed 5 bases, and the junction held 10 bases outside the gene matches. The CDR3 consists of 17 residues. CDR3 nucleotide sequence: TGTGCCAGCAGTGAAACCCCCGCGCGACAGGGGGATCAGCCCCAGCATTTT. This gives the protein CASSETPARQGDQPQHF.

The chain has TRBV5-1 and TRBJ1-1, with no clear D. Between the trimmed V and J ends, which lost 0 bases and 8 bases, there was a span of 5 bases. The CDR3 sequence is 11 residues long. Germline V lookup: CDR1 SGHRS, CDR2 YFSETQ. The CDR3 DNA reads as TGCGCCAGCAGCTTGGGGGCCGAAGCTTTCTTT. Its translation: CASSLGAEAFF.

This rearrangement joins TRBV28 to TRBJ2-5; the match to TRBD1 covers 8 bases. The CDR3 extends over 15 amino acids. V lost 3 bases, J lost 5 bases, and 8 bases stayed unmatched. Germline V gene data show CDR1 as MDHEN and CDR2 as SYDVKM. The CDR3 nucleotides are TGTGCCAGCAGTTTCGGACAGGGATTTGGGGAGACCCAGTACTTC. The encoded protein is CASSFGQGFGETQYF.

CDR3 coding DNA: TGTGCCAGCAGCACAAGTTCCGGGACTAGCGGTGGCGAGCAGTACTTC. Its translation: CASSTSSGTSGGEQYF. The chain combines TRBV9 with TRBJ2-7; 11 bases match TRBD2. This CDR3 spans 16 amino acids. V gave up 4 bases and J gave up 6 bases; unmatched junction bases: 12. Germline CDR1 and CDR2: SGDLS and YYNGEE.

V gene TRBV7-2 combines with J gene TRBJ2-1; TRBD2 agrees at 8 bases. The germline gives CDR1 SGHTA, CDR2 FQGNSA. The CDR3 loop spans 16 amino acids. Germline trimming cut 1 base from V and 4 bases from J; bases unmatched to any gene: 6. CDR3 nucleotides: TGTGCCAGCAGCTTAGTCGGGACTAGGACATACAATGAGCAGTTCTTC. This encodes CASSLVGTRTYNEQFF.